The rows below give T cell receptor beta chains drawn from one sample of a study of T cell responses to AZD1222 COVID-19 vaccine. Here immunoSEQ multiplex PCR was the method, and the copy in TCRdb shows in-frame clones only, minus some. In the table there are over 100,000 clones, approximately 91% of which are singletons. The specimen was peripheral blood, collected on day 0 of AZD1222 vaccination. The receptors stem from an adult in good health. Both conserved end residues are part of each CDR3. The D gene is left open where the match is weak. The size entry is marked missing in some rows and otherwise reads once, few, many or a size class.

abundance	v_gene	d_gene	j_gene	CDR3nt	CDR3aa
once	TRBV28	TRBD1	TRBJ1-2	TGTGCCAGCGCCCTTTCCGACAGGGGGCTAAATGGCTACACCTTC	CASALSDRGLNGYTF
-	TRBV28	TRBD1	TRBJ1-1	TGTGCCAGCAGTTTACTACAGGGGAGCACTGAAGCTTTCTTT	CASSLLQGSTEAFF
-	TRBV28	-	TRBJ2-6	TGTGCCAGCAGTTTAGGGGGGATTTCTGGGGCCAACGTCCTGACTTTC	CASSLGGISGANVLTF
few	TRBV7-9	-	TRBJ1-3	TGTGCCAGCAGCTTATTCACACTTAGCTCTGGAAACACCATATATTTT	CASSLFTLSSGNTIYF
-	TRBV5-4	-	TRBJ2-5	TGTGCCAGCAGCTTCCACCAGAGGGCCGGAGAGACCCAGTACTTC	CASSFHQRAGETQYF
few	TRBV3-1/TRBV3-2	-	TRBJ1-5	TGTGCCAGCAGCCAAGGACGGGTGGGTCAGCCCCAGCATTTT	CASSQGRVGQPQHF
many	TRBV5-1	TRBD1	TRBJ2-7	TGCGCCAGCAGCTTGCGGGACAGTCAACTGGAGCAGTACTTC	CASSLRDSQLEQYF
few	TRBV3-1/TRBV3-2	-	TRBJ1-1	TGTGCCAGCAGCCAAGCGGGGGGGGACGCTTTCTTT	CASSQAGGDAFF
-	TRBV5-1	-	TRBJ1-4	TGCGCCAGCAGCTTGGAACTCCGGGGCCCGGGGACTAATGAAAAACTGTTTTTT	CASSLELRGPGTNEKLFF
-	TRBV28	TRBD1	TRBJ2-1	TGTGCCAGCAGTTCCTCCACCGGGACAGCTGAGCAGTTCTTC	CASSSSTGTAEQFF
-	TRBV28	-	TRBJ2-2	TGTGCCAGCAGTATAGCCGGTCTAATCTCGAACACCGGGGAGCTGTTTTTT	CASSIAGLISNTGELFF
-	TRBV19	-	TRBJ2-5	TGTGCCAGTAGCCTGGAAGAGACCCAGTACTTC	CASSLEETQYF
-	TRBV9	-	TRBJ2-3	TGTGCCAGCAGCGTAGGGCCCGACGGTGGAGATACGCAGTATTTT	CASSVGPDGGDTQYF
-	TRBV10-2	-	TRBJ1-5	TGCGCCAGCAGTGAAGGAGGGAGCAATCAGCCCCAGCATTTT	CASSEGGSNQPQHF
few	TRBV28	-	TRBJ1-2	TGTGCCAGCATCGCCGCAGGGCCCTATGGCTACACCTTC	CASIAAGPYGYTF
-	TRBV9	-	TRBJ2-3	TGTGCCAGCAGCGTAGGAGCTGGACTGGATACGCAGTATTTT	CASSVGAGLDTQYF
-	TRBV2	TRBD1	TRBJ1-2	TGTGCCAGCAGTGGGTTCTCCGGGACAGGGAACGGCTACACCTTC	CASSGFSGTGNGYTF
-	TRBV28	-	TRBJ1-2	TGTGCCAGCACCCCACGGGGCCCCTATGGCTACACCTTC	CASTPRGPYGYTF
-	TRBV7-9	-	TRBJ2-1	TGTGCCAGCAGCTTCGCTAGCGAATATTACAATGAGCAGTTCTTC	CASSFASEYYNEQFF
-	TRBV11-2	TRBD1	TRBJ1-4	TGTGCCAGCAGCTCCGGGGACAGGGGGGTCGAAAAACTGTTTTTT	CASSSGDRGVEKLFF
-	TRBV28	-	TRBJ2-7	TGTGCCAGCAGTTTTATATACCAGCTGGAGGCGAGCTCCTACGAGCAGTACTTC	CASSFIYQLEASSYEQYF
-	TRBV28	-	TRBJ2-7	TGTGCCAGCAGCCAAGGGGGTTTGCAGTACTTC	CASSQGGLQYF
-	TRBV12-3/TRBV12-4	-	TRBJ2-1	TGTGCCAGCAGTTTAGAGGGAGCTAGTGAGCAGTTCTTC	CASSLEGASEQFF
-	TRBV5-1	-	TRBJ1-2	TGCGCCAGCAGCGATCCGGGACTCCCAACATCGGGATCCACCTTC	CASSDPGLPTSGSTF
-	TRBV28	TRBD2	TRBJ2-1	TGTGCCAGCACCGCCCTAGCGGCTGTTAACAATGAGCAGTTCTTC	CASTALAAVNNEQFF
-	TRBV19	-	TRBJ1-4	TGTGCCAGTAAGGGCAGCTATTATGAAAAACTGTTTTTT	CASKGSYYEKLFF
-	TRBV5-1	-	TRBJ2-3	TGCGCCAGCAGCTTGTTCGGGAAGGGCACAGATACGCAGTATTTT	CASSLFGKGTDTQYF
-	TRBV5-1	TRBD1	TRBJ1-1	TGCGCCAGCAGCAAGGACAGGGTGGGCACTGAAGCTTTCTTT	CASSKDRVGTEAFF
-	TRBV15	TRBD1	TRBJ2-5	TGTGCCACCAGCAGAGATAGGCAGGGGGAAGAGACCCAGTACTTC	CATSRDRQGEETQYF
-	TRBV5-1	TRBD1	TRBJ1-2	TGCGCCAGCAGCCAATCAGGGGGTCTTGGCTACACCTTC	CASSQSGGLGYTF
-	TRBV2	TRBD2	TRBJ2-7	TGTGCCAGCAGACCTGGACTAGCTCGCGAGCAGTACTTC	CASRPGLAREQYF
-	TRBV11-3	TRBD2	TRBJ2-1	TGTGCCAGCAGCCCAAGACTAGCGGGTCTCTACAATGAGCAGTTCTTC	CASSPRLAGLYNEQFF
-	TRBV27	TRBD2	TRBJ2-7	TGTGCCAGCAGTTTAGGAGGGAGGGGATTGGCCTACGAGCAGTACTTC	CASSLGGRGLAYEQYF
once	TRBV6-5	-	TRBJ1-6	TGTGCCAGCACCGCAAGGTCCTTTAATTCACCCCTCCACTTT	CASTARSFNSPLHF
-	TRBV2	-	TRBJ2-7	TGTGCCAGCAGTGTATTTGCGACAAATGAGCAGTACTTC	CASSVFATNEQYF
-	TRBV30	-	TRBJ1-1	TGTGCCTGGAGTGTGTGGGGTTCCCCGGGGAACACTGAAGCTTTCTTT	CAWSVWGSPGNTEAFF
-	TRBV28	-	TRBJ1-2	TGTGCCAGCAGTTCCCGATCCGTTGCCGGGGGCTACACCTTC	CASSSRSVAGGYTF
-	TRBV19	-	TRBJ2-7	TGTGCCAGTAGTATAACAGGAGAGTACGAGCAGTACTTC	CASSITGEYEQYF
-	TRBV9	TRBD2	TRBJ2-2	TGTGCCAGCAGCGCCCCGGGAGGGGCCACCGGGGAGCTGTTTTTT	CASSAPGGATGELFF
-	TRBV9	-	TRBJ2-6	TGTGCCAGCAGCGTTGAGGGTGGCGGGGCCAACGTCCTGACTTTC	CASSVEGGGANVLTF
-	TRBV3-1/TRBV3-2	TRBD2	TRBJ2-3	TGTGCCAGCAGCCCCCCCTCTAGCGGGAGTTTTGCTAGCACAGATACGCAGTATTTT	CASSPPSSGSFASTDTQYF
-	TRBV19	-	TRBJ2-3	TGTGCCAGTAGTATTTCAGGGGCGAGTGGCACAGATACGCAGTATTTT	CASSISGASGTDTQYF
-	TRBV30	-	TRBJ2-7	TGTGCCTGGAGTCTTACAAGGGCCTACGAGCAGTACTTC	CAWSLTRAYEQYF
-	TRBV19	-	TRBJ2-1	TGTGCCAGTAGTATAGGAGGCGGGATAGCCAATGAGCAGTTCTTC	CASSIGGGIANEQFF
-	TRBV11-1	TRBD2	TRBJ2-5	TGTGCCAGCAGGGAGTTGGGACTAGCCGGGGAGACCCAGTACTTC	CASRELGLAGETQYF
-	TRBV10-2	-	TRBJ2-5	TGCGCCAGCAGTGATTGGGCGGGCCAAGAGACCCAGTACTTC	CASSDWAGQETQYF
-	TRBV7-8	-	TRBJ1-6	TGTGCCAGCAGCGGGGGATCACCCCTCCACTTT	CASSGGSPLHF
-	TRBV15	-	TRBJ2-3	TGTGCCACCAGCAGCTTTCCACGGGATGCTAGCACAGATACGCAGTATTTT	CATSSFPRDASTDTQYF
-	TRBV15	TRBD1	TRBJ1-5	TGTGCCACCAGCAGGGACAGGGGGTATCAGCCCCAGCATTTT	CATSRDRGYQPQHF
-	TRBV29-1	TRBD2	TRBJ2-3	TGCAGCGTTGCGGCGGGCGGGAGTTCCACAGATACGCAGTATTTT	CSVAAGGSSTDTQYF
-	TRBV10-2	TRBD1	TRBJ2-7	TGCGCCAGCAGTGACCCGGGACAGGGGCTTTCCTACGAGCAGTACTTC	CASSDPGQGLSYEQYF
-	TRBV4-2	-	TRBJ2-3	TGTGCCAGCAGCCAAGGGAGCAGTTCTCATACGCAGTATTTT	CASSQGSSSHTQYF
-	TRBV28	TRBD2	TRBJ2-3	TGTGCCAGCAGTTTGCCATTAGCGGGAGGGGATACGCAGTATTTT	CASSLPLAGGDTQYF
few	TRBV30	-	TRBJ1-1	TGTGCCTGGAGTGGGGGCGGGAACACTGAAGCTTTCTTT	CAWSGGGNTEAFF